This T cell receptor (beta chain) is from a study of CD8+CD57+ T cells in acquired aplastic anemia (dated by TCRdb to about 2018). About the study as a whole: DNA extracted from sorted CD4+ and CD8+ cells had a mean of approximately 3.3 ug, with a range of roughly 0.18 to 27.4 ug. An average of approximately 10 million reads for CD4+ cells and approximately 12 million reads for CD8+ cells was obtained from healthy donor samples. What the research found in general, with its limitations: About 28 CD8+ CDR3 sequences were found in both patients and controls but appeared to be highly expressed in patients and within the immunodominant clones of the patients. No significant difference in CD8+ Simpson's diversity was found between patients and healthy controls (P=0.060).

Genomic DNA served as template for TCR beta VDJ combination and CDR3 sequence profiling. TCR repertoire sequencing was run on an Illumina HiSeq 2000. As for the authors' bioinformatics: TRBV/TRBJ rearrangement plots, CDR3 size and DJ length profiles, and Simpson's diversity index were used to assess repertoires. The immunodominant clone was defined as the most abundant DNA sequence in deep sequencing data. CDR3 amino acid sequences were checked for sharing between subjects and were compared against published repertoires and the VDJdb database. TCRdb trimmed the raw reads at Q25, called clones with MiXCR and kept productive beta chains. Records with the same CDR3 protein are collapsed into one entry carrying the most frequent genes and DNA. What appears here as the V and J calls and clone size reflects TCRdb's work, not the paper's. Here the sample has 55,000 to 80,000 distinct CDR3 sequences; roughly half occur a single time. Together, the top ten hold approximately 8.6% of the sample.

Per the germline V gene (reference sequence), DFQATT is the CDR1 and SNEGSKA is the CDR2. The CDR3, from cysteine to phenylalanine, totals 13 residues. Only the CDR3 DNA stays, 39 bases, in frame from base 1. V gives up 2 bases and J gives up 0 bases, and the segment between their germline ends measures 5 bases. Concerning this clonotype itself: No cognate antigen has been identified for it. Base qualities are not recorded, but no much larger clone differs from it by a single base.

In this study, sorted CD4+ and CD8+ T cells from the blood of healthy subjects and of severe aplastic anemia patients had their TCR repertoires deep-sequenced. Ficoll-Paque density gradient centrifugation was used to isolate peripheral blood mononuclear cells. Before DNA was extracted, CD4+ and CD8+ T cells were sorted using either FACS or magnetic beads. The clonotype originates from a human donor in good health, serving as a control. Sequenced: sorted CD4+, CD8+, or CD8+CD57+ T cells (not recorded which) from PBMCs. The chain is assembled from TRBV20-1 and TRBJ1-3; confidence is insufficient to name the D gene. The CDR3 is CSARSGSGNTIYF. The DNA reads TGCAGTGCTAGATCGGGCTCTGGAAACACCATATATTTT.